This T cell receptor beta chain was captured by sequencing in a study of T cells after yellow fever vaccination. In germline, CDR1 is LNHDA, CDR2 SQIVND (reference sequence). V gave up 3 bases and J gave up 3 bases, with 9 bases separating them. The CDR3 consists of 14 residues. About this clonotype itself: Antigen unknown.

Whole-study results and caveats: The booster response re-showed most primary clones: around 95% CD4, around 90% CD8.

TCRdb reanalysed the 5' RACE reads using MiXCR and keeps one entry per CDR3 protein. The sample yields tens of thousands of distinct CDR3 sequences, about 7.7% seen once. The specimen was CD8+ T cells sorted from PBMCs, collected 10 to 11 days after the first yellow fever vaccination. This clonotype was obtained from a man between 18 and 35 years old who received the YFV17D yellow fever vaccine. This chain joins TRBV19 and TRBJ1-5; D uncertain. As DNA, the CDR3 is TGTGCCAGTAGTATTCTCCCTCTCAATCAGCCCCAGCATTTT. Amino acids: CASSILPLNQPQHF.